The rows below give T cell receptor beta chains drawn from one sample of a study of shared clonotypes between healthy human individuals. Produced via immunoSEQ multiplex PCR; TCRdb's table is partial and in-frame only. The sample lists 2 million to 2.5 million clones, 80% to 95% occurring once. Sequenced material: naive CD4+ T cells from PBMCs. The receptor source for this set is a man between 18 and 35 years old in good health. Some clones in this sample may be carry-over from other donors' samples. Both conserved end residues are part of each CDR3. The D gene is left open where the match is weak. Clone sizes are given selectively: once, few, many, or a class where the clone is expanded.

V gene: TRBV18; D gene: .; clone size: .; J gene: TRBJ1-4; CDR3 DNA: TGTGCCAGCTCACCACCGTCGCGTGAAAAACTGTTTTTT; CDR3 protein: CASSPPSREKLFF
V gene: TRBV6-1; D gene: TRBD1; clone size: .; J gene: TRBJ2-3; CDR3 DNA: TGTGCCAGCAGTGCCGGGACAGGCTGGGATACGCAGTATTTT; CDR3 protein: CASSAGTGWDTQYF
V gene: TRBV19; D gene: .; clone size: .; J gene: TRBJ2-6; CDR3 DNA: TGTGCCAGTGTGGGGCCTGGGGCCAACGTCCTGACTTTC; CDR3 protein: CASVGPGANVLTF
V gene: TRBV27; D gene: TRBD1; clone size: once; J gene: TRBJ1-3; CDR3 DNA: TGTGCCAGCAGTACGACAGGGTCCGGCTCTGGAAACACCATATATTTT; CDR3 protein: CASSTTGSGSGNTIYF
V gene: TRBV2; D gene: .; clone size: .; J gene: TRBJ2-6; CDR3 DNA: TGTGCCAGCGCCTCGGAAGGGGCCAACGTCCTGACTTTC; CDR3 protein: CASASEGANVLTF
V gene: TRBV5-1; D gene: .; clone size: .; J gene: TRBJ2-1; CDR3 DNA: TGCGCCAGCGGTCCTGAGTGGGGCTACAATGAGCAGTTCTTC; CDR3 protein: CASGPEWGYNEQFF
V gene: TRBV6-5; D gene: .; clone size: .; J gene: TRBJ1-3; CDR3 DNA: TGTGCCAGCAGACGCGGGGGACCCGGAAACACCATATATTTT; CDR3 protein: CASRRGGPGNTIYF
V gene: TRBV15; D gene: TRBD1; clone size: .; J gene: TRBJ2-2; CDR3 DNA: TGTGCCACCAGCAGACGGACAGGGGCCACCGGGGAGCTGTTTTTT; CDR3 protein: CATSRRTGATGELFF
V gene: TRBV9; D gene: .; clone size: .; J gene: TRBJ2-2; CDR3 DNA: TGTGCCAGCAGCCCTGGGCTTCCCGGGGAGCTGTTTTTT; CDR3 protein: CASSPGLPGELFF
V gene: TRBV4-2; D gene: .; clone size: .; J gene: TRBJ2-1; CDR3 DNA: TGTGCCAGCAGCCTCAGACCGGCCAATGAGCAGTTCTTC; CDR3 protein: CASSLRPANEQFF
V gene: TRBV11-2; D gene: TRBD2; clone size: .; J gene: TRBJ2-1; CDR3 DNA: TGTGCCAGCGGGCGGGAGATCTCCTACAATGAGCAGTTCTTC; CDR3 protein: CASGREISYNEQFF
V gene: TRBV7-6; D gene: TRBD1; clone size: .; J gene: TRBJ2-2; CDR3 DNA: TGTGCCAGCAGCCGCCTTACAGGGGGCCGAGGGGAGCTGTTTTTT; CDR3 protein: CASSRLTGGRGELFF
V gene: TRBV5-5; D gene: .; clone size: .; J gene: TRBJ2-6; CDR3 DNA: TGTGCCAGCAGCCCAACGGGACTTGTACCGGGAGGGGCCAACGTCCTGACTTTC; CDR3 protein: CASSPTGLVPGGANVLTF
V gene: TRBV7-9; D gene: .; clone size: .; J gene: TRBJ2-1; CDR3 DNA: TGTGCCAGCAGCGTTCTACCTTATTACAATGAGCAGTTCTTC; CDR3 protein: CASSVLPYYNEQFF
V gene: TRBV19; D gene: .; clone size: .; J gene: TRBJ1-1; CDR3 DNA: TGTGCCAGTAGTTGGGGGCAGAACACTGAAGCTTTCTTT; CDR3 protein: CASSWGQNTEAFF
V gene: TRBV19; D gene: TRBD1; clone size: .; J gene: TRBJ1-2; CDR3 DNA: TGTGCCAGTAGTGTGGGACAGGGTTCTGGCTACACCTTC; CDR3 protein: CASSVGQGSGYTF
V gene: TRBV5-1; D gene: TRBD2; clone size: .; J gene: TRBJ2-3; CDR3 DNA: TGCGCCAGCAGCTTGTTCCGGACTAGCGGGACAGATACGCAGTATTTT; CDR3 protein: CASSLFRTSGTDTQYF
V gene: TRBV7-8; D gene: .; clone size: .; J gene: TRBJ2-5; CDR3 DNA: TGTGCCAGCAGCATGGGGCTAGGCCAAGAGACCCAGTACTTC; CDR3 protein: CASSMGLGQETQYF
V gene: TRBV2; D gene: TRBD2; clone size: .; J gene: TRBJ2-1; CDR3 DNA: TGTGCCAGCAGTGTAAGACTAGCGGGAAACAATGAGCAGTTCTTC; CDR3 protein: CASSVRLAGNNEQFF
V gene: TRBV18; D gene: .; clone size: .; J gene: TRBJ2-5; CDR3 DNA: TGTGCCAGCTCACCGGGCTGGGGCCAAGAGACCCAGTACTTC; CDR3 protein: CASSPGWGQETQYF
V gene: TRBV5-4; D gene: .; clone size: .; J gene: TRBJ2-5; CDR3 DNA: TGTGCCAGCACCCCGCCCGGGGGCGGCATGGGTGGGACCCAGTACTTC; CDR3 protein: CASTPPGGGMGGTQYF
V gene: TRBV14; D gene: .; clone size: .; J gene: TRBJ1-4; CDR3 DNA: TGTGCCAGCAGCCTTCCCCCCGGGCCCCGATATAATGAAAAACTGTTTTTT; CDR3 protein: CASSLPPGPRYNEKLFF
V gene: TRBV5-1; D gene: TRBD1; clone size: .; J gene: TRBJ2-2; CDR3 DNA: TGCGCCAGCAGCATAGGGACAGCCGGGGAGCTGTTTTTT; CDR3 protein: CASSIGTAGELFF
V gene: TRBV5-1; D gene: .; clone size: .; J gene: TRBJ2-7; CDR3 DNA: TGCGCCAGCAGCTTGGCCGAGGGTGCCCCTTACGAGCAGTACTTC; CDR3 protein: CASSLAEGAPYEQYF
V gene: TRBV28; D gene: .; clone size: .; J gene: TRBJ1-2; CDR3 DNA: TGTGCCAGCAGCTCCCTCGGCTATGGCTACACCTTC; CDR3 protein: CASSSLGYGYTF
V gene: TRBV20-1; D gene: .; clone size: .; J gene: TRBJ2-3; CDR3 DNA: TGCAGTGCTGAGGGAACAGATACGCAGTATTTT; CDR3 protein: CSAEGTDTQYF
V gene: TRBV7-9; D gene: .; clone size: .; J gene: TRBJ1-2; CDR3 DNA: TGTGCCAGCAGCTTATCGTGGGGGGCGAGGAGCTATGGCTACACCTTC; CDR3 protein: CASSLSWGARSYGYTF
V gene: TRBV19; D gene: .; clone size: .; J gene: TRBJ1-1; CDR3 DNA: TGTGCCAGTAGTATAGTATCAGGGATGACTGAAGCTTTCTTT; CDR3 protein: CASSIVSGMTEAFF
V gene: TRBV5-1; D gene: .; clone size: once; J gene: TRBJ1-1; CDR3 DNA: TGCGCCAGCAGCTTGCAGGGAGGCACTGAAGCTTTCTTT; CDR3 protein: CASSLQGGTEAFF
V gene: TRBV7-9; D gene: .; clone size: .; J gene: TRBJ1-1; CDR3 DNA: TGTGCCAGCAGCTTAGCAAGTTCTCAGGGCAGCACTGAAGCTTTCTTT; CDR3 protein: CASSLASSQGSTEAFF
V gene: TRBV6-6; D gene: .; clone size: few; J gene: TRBJ1-1; CDR3 DNA: TGTGCCAGCAGTTTTGAGAACACTGAAGCTTTCTTT; CDR3 protein: CASSFENTEAFF
V gene: TRBV19; D gene: .; clone size: .; J gene: TRBJ1-4; CDR3 DNA: TGTGCCAGTAGGCCCCCCGGGACCGTGGTTGAAAAACTGTTTTTT; CDR3 protein: CASRPPGTVVEKLFF
V gene: TRBV28; D gene: TRBD1; clone size: few; J gene: TRBJ1-1; CDR3 DNA: TGTGCCAGCAGTCCCCGAGGGACAGGGAACACTGAAGCTTTCTTT; CDR3 protein: CASSPRGTGNTEAFF
V gene: TRBV6-6; D gene: .; clone size: .; J gene: TRBJ1-5; CDR3 DNA: TGTGCCAGCAACCAGGGCGCTACCCCATATCAGCCCCAGCATTTT; CDR3 protein: CASNQGATPYQPQHF
V gene: TRBV27; D gene: TRBD2; clone size: .; J gene: TRBJ2-1; CDR3 DNA: TGTGCCAGCAGTTTTAGCGGGCCATACAATGAGCAGTTCTTC; CDR3 protein: CASSFSGPYNEQFF
V gene: TRBV11-2; D gene: TRBD1; clone size: .; J gene: TRBJ1-1; CDR3 DNA: TGTGCCAGCAGCTCGTCGCGGGACAGGGCATCCAGTTACACTGAAGCTTTCTTT; CDR3 protein: CASSSSRDRASSYTEAFF
V gene: TRBV14; D gene: .; clone size: .; J gene: TRBJ1-1; CDR3 DNA: TGTGCCAGCAGCCGCCGGAGAAACACTGAAGCTTTCTTT; CDR3 protein: CASSRRRNTEAFF
V gene: TRBV5-6; D gene: TRBD1; clone size: .; J gene: TRBJ2-7; CDR3 DNA: TGTGCCAGCAGCCCCGGGACAGGGTCCTACGAGCAGTACTTC; CDR3 protein: CASSPGTGSYEQYF
V gene: TRBV7-8; D gene: TRBD1; clone size: .; J gene: TRBJ1-2; CDR3 DNA: TGTGCCAGCAGCATGACAGGGACCTATGGCTACACCTTC; CDR3 protein: CASSMTGTYGYTF
V gene: TRBV30; D gene: TRBD2; clone size: .; J gene: TRBJ2-3; CDR3 DNA: TGTGCCTGGAAGGTAGCGGGAGGGCCGCGAACGCAGTATTTT; CDR3 protein: CAWKVAGGPRTQYF
V gene: TRBV7-9; D gene: TRBD2; clone size: .; J gene: TRBJ2-2; CDR3 DNA: TGTGCCAGCAGCGCGACTAGCGGAAACACCGGGGAGCTGTTTTTT; CDR3 protein: CASSATSGNTGELFF
V gene: TRBV18; D gene: .; clone size: few; J gene: TRBJ1-4; CDR3 DNA: TGTGCCAGCGGCCGGGACACTAATGAAAAACTGTTTTTT; CDR3 protein: CASGRDTNEKLFF
V gene: TRBV27; D gene: .; clone size: .; J gene: TRBJ1-5; CDR3 DNA: TGTGCCAGCAGTTTATCCCCCGGGACCACGCCCCAGCATTTT; CDR3 protein: CASSLSPGTTPQHF
V gene: TRBV28; D gene: TRBD1; clone size: .; J gene: TRBJ1-5; CDR3 DNA: TGTGCCAGCTTCCGGGACAGGGGTTCGCAGCCCCAGCATTTT; CDR3 protein: CASFRDRGSQPQHF
V gene: TRBV11-2; D gene: TRBD1; clone size: .; J gene: TRBJ1-1; CDR3 DNA: TGTGCCAGCAGTTCATTGCAGGGGGCCAACACTGAAGCTTTCTTT; CDR3 protein: CASSSLQGANTEAFF
V gene: TRBV5-4; D gene: .; clone size: .; J gene: TRBJ2-1; CDR3 DNA: TGTGCCAGCAGCTTACGTCCGGGAGTGTCCTACAATGAGCAGTTCTTC; CDR3 protein: CASSLRPGVSYNEQFF
V gene: TRBV11-2; D gene: .; clone size: .; J gene: TRBJ1-1; CDR3 DNA: TGTGCCAGCAGCTTACGGAACACTGAAGCTTTCTTT; CDR3 protein: CASSLRNTEAFF
V gene: TRBV19; D gene: .; clone size: .; J gene: TRBJ1-5; CDR3 DNA: TGTGCCAGTAGCTGGGGGAAAGGCAATCAGCCCCAGCATTTT; CDR3 protein: CASSWGKGNQPQHF